This paragraph reports one T cell receptor beta chain. This clonotype was seen only a few times. Its binding antigen is unknown. It has no much larger one-base neighbor in the sample; base qualities were not kept. At the junction V is shortened by 1 base and J by 5 bases, with 11 bases in between. The CDR3 numbers 14 residues from cysteine through phenylalanine. Just the 42-base CDR3 DNA is kept, in frame starting at base 1. For CDR1 and CDR2, the germline V gene lists SGHTA and FQGNSA. This entry comes from a study of blood T cells in healthy people across ages (dated by TCRdb to between 2015 and 2016). With respect to the entire study: In model experiments, roughly one uniquely barcoded TCR beta cDNA molecule per two T cells was captured by template switching. The study measured age-related changes in TCR beta repertoire diversity using deep sequencing normalized with unique cDNA molecular identifiers. Donors were grouped into four age groups: young (average 16 years), middle-aged (around 39), aged (around 60) and long-lived (over 80). To avoid experimental bias, donors of different ages were randomly spread across the sequencing lanes. The study analyzed two additional independent replicas of 1 million unique cDNA reads from the same blood draw for two donors, one aged 18 to 30 and one aged 80 or older. The paper's findings and limits, for the study overall: There was a strong correlation between observed TCR beta diversity and the percentage of naive T cells measured by flow cytometry. As age increased, observed TCR beta diversity per million T cells dropped in a roughly linear way, and a significant reduction was already evident by age 40. Because the CMV infection status of the donors was unknown, age-related changes in expanded clonotypes may potentially have been confounded. Compared with the aged group, the long-lived group had more naive CD4+ T cells, fewer expanded clones and increased TCR diversity, suggesting age selection. Bulk unsorted PBMC profiling prevented conclusive comparison of naive and antigen-experienced compartments. Total diversity estimates from one million sequenced T cells were considered lower bounds and underestimates.

The donors were some 39 Caucasian individuals from Russia, aged roughly 6 to 90 years, who were systemically healthy. Each donor gave ten milliliters of peripheral blood, collected into EDTA-treated Vacutainer tubes. Ficoll-Paque density-gradient centrifugation was used to isolate PBMCs, with at least 7 million per sample. Total RNA, at least 6 micrograms per sample, was extracted from PBMCs with Trizol reagent. The percentages of naive CD45RAhigh/CD27high T cells were determined by flow cytometry on a PBMC aliquot from every donor. Library method: 5' RACE. A second PCR of roughly 6 to 11 cycles was run with a J-beta primer mix and a sample-barcoded 5' primer. Each TCR beta cDNA molecule received a unique molecular identifier from a template-switch 5' adaptor carrying 12 random nucleotides. At least 2.5 million CDR3-containing paired-end reads were obtained from each sample. First-strand cDNA was synthesized from all RNA with the Mint cDNA synthesis kit, primed by a TRBC-specific oligonucleotide. Following uracil-DNA glycosylase treatment, all cDNA underwent a first 18-cycle PCR with the universal primers M1SS and BC2_uni_R. The study's processing was this. Normalization of each sample was performed by random selection of 1 million high-quality reads, each carrying a distinct molecular identifier. Instead of being binned into consensus sequences, reads with shared molecular identifiers were discarded. MiTCR, run with a Q25 quality threshold and the strictest error-elimination algorithm, handled CDR3 identification, clonotype clustering and error correction. Lower-bound total TCR beta diversity was estimated with a nonparametric unseen species model using Euler transformation. TCRdb reworked the public reads: Q25 trimming with fastp, MiXCR clone assembly, productive beta chains retained. All rows with the same CDR3 protein become a single entry with the most common DNA and genes. The V and J calls were determined by TCRdb, not by the authors. For this sample there are around 1,900,000 distinct CDR3 sequences; about 39% appear just once. The ten largest clonotypes hold more than 20% of the sample.

The specimen was blood. The chain joins TRBV7-2 to TRBJ1-2, with no confidently assigned D gene. This clonotype was obtained from a human donor in good health. The nucleotides read TGTGCCAGCAGCTTAGTCCGAGAGACTTATGGCTACACCTTC. This sequence encodes CASSLVRETYGYTF.